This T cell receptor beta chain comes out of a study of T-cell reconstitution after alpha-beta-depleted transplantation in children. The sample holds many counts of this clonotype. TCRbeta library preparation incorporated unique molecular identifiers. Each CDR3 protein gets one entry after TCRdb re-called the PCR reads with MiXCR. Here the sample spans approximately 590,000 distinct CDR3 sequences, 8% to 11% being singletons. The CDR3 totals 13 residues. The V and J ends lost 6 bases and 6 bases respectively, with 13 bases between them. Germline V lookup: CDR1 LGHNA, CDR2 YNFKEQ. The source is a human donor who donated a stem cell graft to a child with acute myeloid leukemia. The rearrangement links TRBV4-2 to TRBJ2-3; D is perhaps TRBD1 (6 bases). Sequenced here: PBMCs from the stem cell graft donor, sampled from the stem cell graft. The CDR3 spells CASSLRRGDTQYF. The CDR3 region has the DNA TGTGCCAGCAGTTTGCGAAGGGGGGATACGCAGTATTTT.